The clone carrying this T cell receptor beta chain showed up just a few times. This sample is drawn from a study of cytomegalovirus exposure and HLA in healthy donors. V lost 3 bases and J 5 bases, leaving 8 bases between the germline ends. CDR1 is KGHSH, CDR2 LQKENI, per germline. The CDR3 extends over 13 amino acids. PCR involved 60 Vbeta and 13 Jbeta primers. Assay: immunoSEQ multiplex PCR; the TCRdb copy retains only in-frame clones and omits some. The repertoire holds tens of thousands of clones, with about 79% as singletons. The sequenced sample consisted of PBMCs. The receptor was derived from a man aged 35 to 55 in good health and CMV-seronegative. The rearrangement links TRBV18 to TRBJ1-5; no definite D call. Written as DNA, the CDR3 is TGTGCCAGCTCACCGGTCGGGGATCAGCCCCAGCATTTT. It codes for CASSPVGDQPQHF.